This passage covers 24 T cell receptor beta chains from one sample sequenced in a study of molecular identifiers for immune sequencing clone quantification. From the PCR reads, TCRdb called clonotypes with MiXCR, one entry per CDR3 protein. The table has 490,000 or so distinct CDR3 sequences, about a fifth seen once; the top ten hold about 0.8%. Sequences were obtained from naive CD8+ T cells from blood, with Jurkat cell RNA spiked in. The subset was: FACS-sorted CD8+CD4-CCR7+CD45RA+ naive T cells. The receptors were gathered from a human donor in good health. Some libraries in this study had Jurkat cell RNA spiked in.

This clonotype was seen a few times. One base away lies a much larger clone, so this may be a sequencing read error. The genes are TRBV7-8 and TRBJ2-5; D is ambiguous. From germline, CDR1 is SGHVS and CDR2 FQNEAQ. There are 14 residues in the CDR3. The CDR3: CASGLVGRQETQYF. CDR3 coding DNA: TGTGCCAGCGGCTTAGTCGGGCGCCAAGAGACCCAGTACTTC. Using reference TRBV7-8 and TRBJ2-5 for the parts outside the CDR3, the full variable domain is GAGVSQSPRYKVAKRGQDVALRCDPISGHVSLFWYQQALGQGPEFLTYFQNEAQLDKSGLPSDRFFAERPEGSVSTLKIQRTQQEDSAVYLCASGLVGRQETQYFGPGTRLLVL.

There are many counts of this clonotype. The V gene is TRBV20-1, the J gene TRBJ2-1; the D call may be TRBD1 or TRBD2 (5 bases each). Germline lookup yields CDR1 DFQATT and CDR2 SNEGSKA (reference sequence). V dropped 5 bases and J dropped 7 bases, with 15 bases sitting between them. The CDR3 runs 13 residues. This chain's CDR3 is CSAPWGSKNEQFF. CDR3 nucleotides: TGCAGTGCTCCTTGGGGGAGTAAGAATGAGCAGTTCTTC.

This chain links TRBV20-1 with TRBJ2-7; D possibly corresponds to TRBD2 (6 bases). V was clipped by 6 bases and J by 2 bases, with 14 bases between them. CDR1 is DFQATT and CDR2 is SNEGSKA in the germline V gene (reference sequence). The CDR3 loop spans 13 amino acids. The CDR3 region has the DNA TGCAGTGCAATGGGTAGCGGACCCTACGAGCAGTACTTC. It codes for CSAMGSGPYEQYF.

The table lists this clonotype with a few counts. One junction end disagrees with the germline gene, perhaps due to a read error. The chain has TRBV20-1 and TRBJ2-2; D call uncertain. In germline, CDR1 is DFQATT, CDR2 SNEGSKA (reference sequence). This CDR3 region has 12 residues. As DNA, the CDR3 is TGCGGTGCAACAACAGTAACCGGGGAGCTGTTTTTT. Its translation is CGATTVTGELFF.

The V gene is TRBV7-9, the J gene TRBJ2-7; TRBD1 is a possible D gene (5 bases). The CDR3 has 14 amino acids. Germline lookup yields CDR1 SEHNR and CDR2 FQNEAQ (reference sequence). Between the trimmed V and J ends, which lost 5 bases and 7 bases, there was a span of 18 bases. DNA for the CDR3: TGTGCCAGCAGCCTCGAGGCCAGGGCTGTTGAGCAGTACTTC. This codes for CASSLEARAVEQYF.

This clonotype was counted ten times or more. The rearrangement uses TRBV7-9 and TRBJ2-3, with D tentatively TRBD1 (5 bases). The V and J ends lost 4 bases and 0 bases respectively, with 17 bases between them. Per the germline V gene, CDR1 is SEHNR and CDR2 is FQNEAQ (reference sequence). This CDR3 is built from 17 residues. Written as DNA, the CDR3 is TGTGCCAGCAGCTCCAATACAGGACACTCTAGCACAGATACGCAGTATTTT. This codes for CASSSNTGHSSTDTQYF.

This clonotype was seen ten or more times. The chain employs TRBV5-6 and TRBJ2-4; perhaps TRBD1 as D (6 bases). The V end was cut by 1 base, the J end by 8 bases, with 13 bases between. Germline CDR1 is SGHDT and CDR2 is YYEEEE. The CDR3 is 14 residues long. The CDR3 region has the DNA TGTGCCAGCAGCTTGCCCAGCCGGACAGACATTCAGTACTTC. Its translation: CASSLPSRTDIQYF.

This clonotype was counted only a few times. The chain carries TRBV11-2 and TRBJ1-1, with TRBD1 as a possible D gene (5 bases). Trimming stripped 4 bases from V and 5 bases from J, with 14 bases between. This CDR3 has 14 residues. In germline, CDR1 is SGHAT, CDR2 FQNNGV. CDR3 nucleotide sequence: TGTGCCAGCAGCTGGGGGGGGAGGCAAACTGAAGCTTTCTTT. Encoded protein: CASSWGGRQTEAFF.

As concerns this clonotype: A read error may explain this, as a much larger clone is one base away. The chain carries TRBV30 and TRBJ2-2; weak D call: TRBD2 (5 bases). This CDR3 contains 12 residues. CDR1 GTSNPN and CDR2 SVGIG come from the germline V gene (reference sequence). Written as DNA, the CDR3 is TGTGCCTGGAGTCAATACACCGGGGAGCTGTTGTTT. Encoded protein: CAWSQYTGELLF. Variable domain in full (rest from reference TRBV30 and TRBJ2-2): SQTIHQWPATLVQPVGSPLSLECTVEGTSNPNLYWYRQAAGRGLQLLFYSVGIGQISSEVPQNLSASRPQDRQFILSSKKLLLSDSGFYLCAWSQYTGELLFGEGSRLTVL.

There are many counts of this clonotype. The chain has TRBV7-2 and TRBJ1-1, with D possibly being TRBD1 (5 bases). The CDR3 runs 15 residues. Germline values: CDR1 SGHTA, CDR2 FQGNSA. The germline V and J ends were trimmed by 5 bases and 8 bases, with 21 bases remaining between them. The CDR3 DNA follows: TGTGCCAGCAGCCTAACCCCGACCGGGACGAACGAAGCTTTCTTT. Its protein product is CASSLTPTGTNEAFF.

This clonotype has a count of ten or more. V and J are TRBV29-1 and TRBJ2-7; TRBD1 is a possible D gene (6 bases). From germline, CDR1 is SQVTM and CDR2 ANQGSEA. The CDR3 totals 12 residues. Trimming removed 4 bases at V and 5 bases at J, with 12 bases between. CDR3: CSVVLPGDEQYF. The CDR3 region has the DNA TGCAGCGTTGTTTTACCAGGGGACGAGCAGTACTTC.

As for this clonotype: It may be a read error: a sequence one base away is much more abundant. The chain carries TRBV7-9 and TRBJ2-2; D possibly corresponds to TRBD2 (5 bases). CDR3 size: 13 residues. CDR1 SEHNR and CDR2 FQNEAQ come from the germline V gene (reference sequence). The DNA of the CDR3 is TGTGCCAGCAGCATACTTGAGACCGGGGAGCTGGTTTTT. Translating it yields CASSILETGELVF.

A word on this clonotype: A much larger clonotype is one base distant, so this may be a read error. The rearrangement joins TRBV5-3 to TRBJ2-7; no firm D call. TRBV5-3 is assigned to the ORF class and has an uncertain function. The V and J ends lost 9 bases and 3 bases respectively, with 19 bases between them. The CDR3 is 14 amino acids. In DNA, the CDR3 is TGTGCCACCGTCCCCCTAAGGTTAGTCTACGAGCAGTACTTC. This translates into CATVPLRLVYEQYF.

Ten or more counts support this clonotype. V is TRBV7-6 and J is TRBJ1-4; D gene unclear. V gave up 5 bases and J gave up 4 bases, with 11 bases separating them. Germline assignment: CDR1 SGHVS and CDR2 FNYEAQ. The CDR3 extends over 14 amino acids. The CDR3 bases are TGTGCCAGCAGCCTAACCGGGGATAATGAAAAACTGTTTTTT. The encoded protein is CASSLTGDNEKLFF.

This clonotype was seen repeatedly, ten times or more. The chain uses TRBV5-6 and TRBJ1-1; perhaps TRBD1 as D (5 bases). The germline CDR1 and CDR2 sequences are SGHDT and YYEEEE. V dropped 2 bases and J dropped 5 bases, with 19 bases sitting between them. This CDR3 region has 16 residues. CDR3 DNA sequence: TGTGCCAGCAGCTTCTCGAACAGGCGAGTTCGAACTGAAGCTTTCTTT. This sequence encodes CASSFSNRRVRTEAFF.

This clonotype was recorded at least ten times. The V call is TRBV6-6, the J call TRBJ2-5, with 12 positions matching TRBD2. The CDR3 extends over 16 amino acids. The germline gives CDR1 MNHNY, CDR2 SVGAGI (reference sequence). The junction had 8 bases not matched to a gene; V was cut back by 5 bases and J by 4 bases. CDR3 bases: TGTGCCAGCAGTCAAATACTAGCGGGGGGCCGAGAGACCCAGTACTTC. The encoded protein is CASSQILAGGRETQYF.

The V gene is TRBV27, the J gene TRBJ2-5; D unresolved. Germline assignment: CDR1 MNHEY and CDR2 SMNVEV (reference sequence). The V end lost 5 bases, the J end lost 1 base, and 11 bases lay between the germline ends. This CDR3 has 14 amino acids. The CDR3 protein is CASSPRLLQETQYF. The DNA for the CDR3 is TGTGCCAGCAGTCCTCGACTGCTCCAAGAGACCCAGTACTTC.

The sample holds a few counts of this clonotype. V usage is TRBV7-6 and J usage is TRBJ2-2, with 9 bases identical to TRBD2. The CDR3 has 16 amino acids. Germline CDR1 SGHVS, CDR2 FNYEAQ. V lost 1 base, J lost 6 bases, and 6 bases stayed unmatched. The CDR3 DNA sequence: TGTGCCAGCAGCTTAGTTTTAGCGGGAGCTTCCGGGGAGCTGTTTTTT. It translates to CASSLVLAGASGELFF. Filled out from reference TRBV7-6 and TRBJ2-2, the complete variable domain reads GAGVSQSPRYKVTKRGQDVALRCDPISGHVSLYWYRQALGQGPEFLTYFNYEAQQDKSGLPNDRFSAERPEGSISTLTIQRTEQRDSAMYRCASSLVLAGASGELFFGEGSRLTVL.

The CDR3 is CASSLAGEKLFF. The CDR3 coding sequence is TGTGCCAGCAGCCTTGCGGGTGAAAAACTGTTTTTT. V usage is TRBV27 and J usage is TRBJ1-4; D not certain. The CDR3 totals 12 residues. The germline gives CDR1 MNHEY, CDR2 SMNVEV (reference sequence). Trimming took 6 bases from V and 7 from J, leaving 9 bases between them.

Remarks on this clonotype: A clone one base away is much larger, so this may be a read error. This chain uses TRBV6-1 with TRBJ1-5; the D is unclear. This CDR3 spans 17 amino acids. The germline V gene has CDR1 MNHNS and CDR2 SASEGT. The CDR3 spells CARSEPEINYSNQPQHF. For the CDR3, the DNA is TGTGCCCGCAGTGAACCCGAGATTAACTATAGCAATCAGCCCCAGCATTTT.

Concerning this clonotype itself: A much larger clone lies a single base off, so this may be a read error. The chain combines TRBV5-1 with TRBJ2-3; weak D call: TRBD1 (5 bases). The germline V gene encodes CDR1 SGHRS and CDR2 YFSETQ. The CDR3 consists of 14 residues. The CDR3 coding sequence is TGCGCCAGCAGCTTAGGATACGGCACAGGTACGCAGTATTTT. Its protein product is CASSLGYGTGTQYF.

V gene TRBV28 combines with J gene TRBJ2-1, with D unclear. Trimming removed 8 bases from V and 0 bases from J, with 5 bases in between. The CDR3 is 12 residues long. CDR1 and CDR2 from the germline V gene are MDHEN and SYDVKM. CDR3 sequence: CASRVSYNEQFF. For the CDR3, the DNA is TGTGCCAGCCGCGTCTCCTACAATGAGCAGTTCTTC.

There are a few counts of this clonotype. The rearrangement joins TRBV15 to TRBJ2-5; D possibly corresponds to TRBD2 (6 bases). Germline assignment: CDR1 LNHNV and CDR2 YYDKDF (reference sequence). The CDR3 contains 16 residues. V gave up 0 bases and J gave up 2 bases, with 13 bases separating them. CDR3 sequence: CATSRDFGGEQETQYF. In DNA, the CDR3 is TGTGCCACCAGCAGAGATTTCGGAGGGGAACAAGAGACCCAGTACTTC. Full variable domain (outside the CDR3, taken from reference TRBV15 and TRBJ2-5): DAMVIQNPRYQVTQFGKPVTLSCSQTLNHNVMYWYQQKSSQAPKLLFHYYDKDFNNEADTPDNFQSRRPNTSFCFLDIRSPGLGDTAMYLCATSRDFGGEQETQYFGPGTRLLVL.

This clonotype was counted ten times or more. The chain carries TRBV29-1 and TRBJ2-4; no clear D gene. The V end was cut by 0 bases, the J end by 9 bases, with 6 bases between. The CDR3 is 11 residues long. Germline-derived CDR1 and CDR2 are SQVTM and ANQGSEA. DNA for the CDR3: TGCAGCGTTGAAGATTTTGGCATTCAGTACTTC. It translates to CSVEDFGIQYF.